A selection of T cell receptor beta chains follows, all from one sample in a study of cytomegalovirus exposure and HLA in healthy donors. Here immunoSEQ multiplex PCR was the method, and the copy in TCRdb shows in-frame clones only, minus some. The top ten hold more than 4.5% of the sample, which has some 150,000 clones, 77% seen once. Sequencing was performed on PBMCs. The source is a woman between 50 and 59 years old in good health and CMV-seronegative. CDR3s include the opening cysteine and the closing phenylalanine or tryptophan. Rows give clone size only sometimes, using once, few, many, or a class for an expanded clone.

size	J	V	CDR3
NA	TRBJ2-5	TRBV10-1	CASSRQVQETQYF
NA	TRBJ2-7	TRBV5-6	CASSLAQTYEQYF
NA	TRBJ1-2	TRBV5-1	CASNTGVGYLYTF
NA	TRBJ2-7	TRBV4-1	CASSHPGSYEQYF
NA	TRBJ2-5	TRBV2	CASTGEETQYF
NA	TRBJ1-6	TRBV18	CASSPRGGSYNSPLHF
NA	TRBJ1-3	TRBV2	CASSETGQYSGNTIYF
NA	TRBJ2-5	TRBV25-1	CASSDIAGGPGETQYF
once	TRBJ2-2	TRBV2	CASSEARVGGITGELFF
once	TRBJ1-1	TRBV5-4	CASSSPGGGQNTEAFF
NA	TRBJ2-7	TRBV21-1	CASSSRDRERGEQYF
few	TRBJ1-5	TRBV6-6	CASSYSVSEAQHF
few	TRBJ2-2	TRBV11-3	CASSLDGQSAGELFF
NA	TRBJ2-5	TRBV12-2	CASRLRDRGMKQYF
NA	TRBJ2-7	TRBV10-3	CATSDRGNSNYEQYF